This TCR beta chain emerged from a study of Graves' ophthalmopathy and Graves' hyperthyroidism. Overall study context: Ahead of any treatment, peripheral blood was obtained at the initial diagnosis. Findings of the study overall: The majority of expanded thyroid clonotypes above 0.001 frequency also occurred in blood. Ophthalmopathy was separated from stable hyperthyroidism by a 13-signature model with 87.88% sensitivity and around 81% specificity.

From RNA, the CDR3 regions of TCR beta chains were amplified and sequenced. Second-round multiplex PCR followed a first-round RT-PCR using HTBI primers. One entry per CDR3 protein, called by TCRdb with MiXCR from the multiplex PCR reads. Among about 740,000 distinct CDR3 sequences listed, around 40% were seen once. The CDR3 is 16 amino acids. Germline-derived CDR1 and CDR2 are DFQATT and SNEGSKA (reference sequence). The V end lost 1 base, the J end lost 9 bases, and 19 bases lay between the germline ends. A remark on this clonotype: Its specificity is not known.

This clonotype was obtained from an adult man with Graves' ophthalmopathy. Sequenced input: peripheral blood. The V gene is TRBV20-1, the J gene TRBJ1-6; D not certain. This CDR3 reads CSARGEDGKTTSPLHF. The DNA for the CDR3 is TGCAGTGCTAGAGGGGAGGACGGGAAAACCACTTCACCCCTCCACTTT.